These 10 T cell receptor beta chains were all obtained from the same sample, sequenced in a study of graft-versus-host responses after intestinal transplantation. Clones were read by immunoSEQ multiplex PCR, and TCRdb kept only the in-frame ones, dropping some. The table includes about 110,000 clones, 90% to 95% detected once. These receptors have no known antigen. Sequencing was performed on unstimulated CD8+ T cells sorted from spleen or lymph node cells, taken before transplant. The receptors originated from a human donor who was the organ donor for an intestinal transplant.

The CDR3 sequence is CASSLVLARVTDTQYF. The CDR3 coding sequence is TGTGCCAGCAGTTTAGTCCTAGCGAGGGTCACAGATACGCAGTATTTT. V is TRBV28 and J is TRBJ2-3; weak D call: TRBD2 (6 bases). Looked up from germline, CDR1 is MDHEN and CDR2 is SYDVKM. The germline V and J ends were trimmed by 2 bases and 2 bases, with 14 bases remaining between them. The CDR3 has 16 amino acids.

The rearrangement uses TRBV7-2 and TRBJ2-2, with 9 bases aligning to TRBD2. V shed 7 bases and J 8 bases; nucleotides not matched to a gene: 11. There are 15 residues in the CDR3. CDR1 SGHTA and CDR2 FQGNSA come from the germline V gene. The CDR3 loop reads CASTFNPLAGGELFF. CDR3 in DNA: TGTGCCAGCACCTTCAACCCCCTAGCGGGAGGGGAGCTGTTTTTT.

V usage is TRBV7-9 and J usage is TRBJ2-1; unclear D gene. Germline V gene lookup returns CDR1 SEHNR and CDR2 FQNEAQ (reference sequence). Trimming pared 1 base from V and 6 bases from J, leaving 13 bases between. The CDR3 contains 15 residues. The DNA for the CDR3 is TGTGCCAGCAGCTTAGTAGGTCACTCTGTCAATGAGCAGTTCTTC. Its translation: CASSLVGHSVNEQFF. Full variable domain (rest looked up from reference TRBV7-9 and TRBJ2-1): DTGVSQNPRHKITKRGQNVTFRCDPISEHNRLYWYRQTLGQGPEFLTYFQNEAQLEKSRLLSDRFSAERPKGSFSTLEIQRTEQGDSAMYLCASSLVGHSVNEQFFGPGTRLTVL.

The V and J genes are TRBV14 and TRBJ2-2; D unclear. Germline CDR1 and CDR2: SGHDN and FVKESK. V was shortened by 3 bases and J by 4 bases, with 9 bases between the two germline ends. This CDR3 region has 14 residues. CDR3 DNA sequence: TGTGCCAGCAGCCAGAACTATGTCACCGGGGAGCTGTTTTTT. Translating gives CASSQNYVTGELFF.

CDR3 nucleotides: TGTGCCAGCAGTTCGGGACTAGCTCTCCACGAGCAGTACTTC. Its protein is CASSSGLALHEQYF. The rearrangement links TRBV27 to TRBJ2-7; 9 bases align to TRBD2. V shed 4 bases and J 5 bases; nucleotides not matched to a gene: 6. Germline assignment: CDR1 MNHEY and CDR2 SMNVEV (reference sequence). The CDR3 loop spans 14 amino acids.

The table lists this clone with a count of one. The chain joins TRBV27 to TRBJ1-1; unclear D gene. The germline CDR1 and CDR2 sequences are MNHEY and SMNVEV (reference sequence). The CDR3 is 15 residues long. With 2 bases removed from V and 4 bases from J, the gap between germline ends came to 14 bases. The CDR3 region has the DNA TGTGCCAGCAGTTTAGCGGGTGCGGGGAGCACTGAAGCTTTCTTT. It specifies CASSLAGAGSTEAFF.

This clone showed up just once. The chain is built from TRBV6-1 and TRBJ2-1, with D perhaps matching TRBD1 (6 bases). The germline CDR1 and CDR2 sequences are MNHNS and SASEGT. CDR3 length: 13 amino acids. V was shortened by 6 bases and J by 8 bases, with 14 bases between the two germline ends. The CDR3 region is CASSHPTGDEQFF. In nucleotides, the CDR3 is TGTGCCAGCAGCCATCCGACAGGAGATGAGCAGTTCTTC.

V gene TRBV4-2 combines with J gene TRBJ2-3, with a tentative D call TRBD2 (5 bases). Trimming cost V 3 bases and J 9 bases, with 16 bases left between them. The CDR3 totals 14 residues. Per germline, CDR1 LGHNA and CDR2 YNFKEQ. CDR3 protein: CASSHARGGVTQYF. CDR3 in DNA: TGTGCCAGCAGCCATGCCCGGGGTGGCGTCACGCAGTATTTT.

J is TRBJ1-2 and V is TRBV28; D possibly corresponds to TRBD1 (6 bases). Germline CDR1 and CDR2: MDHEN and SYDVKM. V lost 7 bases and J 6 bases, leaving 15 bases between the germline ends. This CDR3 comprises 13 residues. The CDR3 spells CASTNKGQHGYTF. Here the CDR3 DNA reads TGTGCCAGCACCAATAAAGGACAGCATGGCTACACCTTC.

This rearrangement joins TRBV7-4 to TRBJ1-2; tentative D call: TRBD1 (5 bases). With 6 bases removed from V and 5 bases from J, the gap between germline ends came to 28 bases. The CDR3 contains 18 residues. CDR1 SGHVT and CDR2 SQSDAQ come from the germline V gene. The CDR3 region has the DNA TGTGCCAGCAGGCACCACCGTCTGGGACGGAGCAAACAGTATGGCTACACCTTC. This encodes CASRHHRLGRSKQYGYTF.